This T cell receptor beta chain was sequenced in a study of blood T cell repertoires in COVID-19. About the study: Samples of COVID-19 (acute and convalescent) were obtained from the United States, Italy and Spain. T cells, B-cell-depleted T cells, or PBMCs supplied cDNA or gDNA.

Source study methods: Reference gene primer amplification yielded estimated nucleated cell counts. Sequenced by immunoSEQ multiplex PCR; TCRdb stores in-frame clones only, minus some. V and J calls plus clone size are reproduced from that table; the DNA served to infer D and trimming. Among about 150,000 clones listed, around 91% were seen once. CDR3 size: 15 residues. The V segment lost 3 bases and the J segment 6 bases; nucleotides outside the gene matches: 10. CDR1 and CDR2 (germline): LGHDT, YNNKEL (reference sequence). What was sequenced was peripheral blood. This sequence was found in a woman in her thirties or forties with acute or convalescent COVID-19. The chain has TRBV3-1 (or the pseudogene TRBV3-2) and TRBJ1-2; 7 nucleotides align to TRBD1. DNA of the CDR3: TGTGCCAGCAGCCATCCGACAGGGAGGAAACATGGCTACACCTTC. The encoded protein is CASSHPTGRKHGYTF.